The T cell receptor beta chain described here comes from a study of early T cells in non-severe SARS-CoV-2 infection. The CDR3 extends over 15 amino acids. V shed 12 bases, J shed 5 bases, and the junction held 12 bases outside the gene matches. Per the germline V gene, CDR1 is KGHDR and CDR2 is SFDVKD. This clonotype was counted a few times. Unique molecular identifiers (one per individual cDNA molecule) were attached. MiXCR was run by TCRdb on the 5' RACE reads, yielding one entry per CDR3 protein. The repertoire holds 40,000 to 60,000 distinct CDR3 sequences, with approximately 8.1% as singletons. The chain uses TRBV24-1 and TRBJ1-6, with 7 bases that match TRBD1. This sequence originates from an adult who was a healthcare worker with PCR-confirmed SARS-CoV-2 infection or an uninfected control (not recorded which). The sequencing input was whole blood. The CDR3 here is CAAKPDRAHNSPLHF. The CDR3 coding sequence is TGTGCCGCCAAACCCGACAGGGCCCATAATTCACCCCTCCACTTT.